This record concerns one T cell receptor beta chain sequence. Its matching antigen is unknown. PCR amplification relied on 60 Vbeta primers (plus 13 Jbeta primers). Original processing methods: In a later analysis, of some 80 million unique beta chains, some 10 million appeared in at least two donors. Using immunoSEQ multiplex PCR, the repertoire was profiled, and TCRdb retains in-frame clones only, with some absent. Clone size and the V and J calls come from that table; the DNA yielded D and trimming. In the table there are over 100,000 clones, roughly four fifths of which are singletons. This specimen comes from a study of cytomegalovirus exposure and HLA in healthy donors. Study-wide background: Previous work identified 120 million or so unique TCR beta sequences from around 180 million T cells. In an early release, HLA-typed donors contributed some 80 million unique TCR sequences. Study-level findings and limits: In a later analysis, most CMV-associated TCR beta chains appeared HLA-restricted.

This CDR3 contains 16 residues. The V end was cut by 4 bases, the J end by 3 bases, with 18 bases between. Germline V gives CDR1 SGHRS, CDR2 YFSETQ. The chain employs TRBV5-1 and TRBJ2-3, with D tentatively TRBD1 (5 bases). The specimen sequenced was PBMCs. The clonotype originates from a male donor in good health and CMV-seronegative. In DNA form, the CDR3 reads TGCGCCAGCAGCCCGCCCCAGGGTATGAGAACAGATACGCAGTATTTT. Its protein is CASSPPQGMRTDTQYF.